The 29 T cell receptor beta chains below all came from one sample that was sequenced in a study of T cell responses to AZD1222 COVID-19 vaccine. The assay was immunoSEQ multiplex PCR, and TCRdb's table has in-frame clones only and misses some. This table has 54,000 or so clones, more than 80% appearing once. The material sequenced was peripheral blood, taken on day 0 of AZD1222 vaccination. Receptors were obtained from an adult in good health.

The V call is TRBV27, the J call TRBJ2-7, with TRBD2 matching 11 bases. The CDR3 has 17 amino acids. Germline CDR1 is MNHEY and CDR2 is SMNVEV (reference sequence). The J segment lost 0 bases and the V segment lost 4 bases, leaving 8 bases of the junction unmatched. CDR3 sequence (DNA): TGTGCCAGCAGTTGGGCCGGGACTAGCGGAAGCTCCTACGAGCAGTACTTC. Translating gives CASSWAGTSGSSYEQYF.

A single count supports this clone. J is TRBJ2-7 and V is TRBV10-3; the D gene is possibly TRBD2 (5 bases). Trimming left V 10 bases short and J 2 bases short, with 15 bases between. The CDR3 has 13 amino acids. Looked up from germline, CDR1 is ENHRY and CDR2 is SYGVKD. This CDR3 is CATRGSRAYEQYF. As DNA, the CDR3 is TGTGCCACCCGTGGGAGCCGCGCCTACGAGCAGTACTTC.

CDR3: CASNTGTPSGNTIYF. The CDR3, as DNA: TGTGCCAGCAACACCGGGACACCCTCTGGAAACACCATATATTTT. The chain has TRBV28 and TRBJ1-3, with D perhaps TRBD1 (6 bases). The germline V gene encodes CDR1 MDHEN and CDR2 SYDVKM. V lost 7 bases to trimming and J lost 0 bases, with 13 bases between them. The CDR3 is made up of 15 amino acids.

Only a few counts were recorded for this clone. The CDR3 region has the DNA TGTGCCAGCAGTGAAGGGCCTTCTCAGCCCCAGCATTTT. Amino acid sequence: CASSEGPSQPQHF. This sequence joins TRBV2 and TRBJ1-5; no clear D gene. The CDR3 has 13 residues. V lost 1 base and J 6 bases, leaving 7 bases between the germline ends. Germline assignment: CDR1 SNHLY and CDR2 FYNNEI.

The genes are TRBV2 and TRBJ1-2; 7 positions match TRBD1. CDR1 is SNHLY, CDR2 FYNNEI, per germline. The CDR3 consists of 14 residues. V shed 3 bases and J 8 bases; nucleotides not matched to a gene: 9. The CDR3 protein is CASSDPTGWGGYTF. CDR3 in DNA: TGTGCCAGCAGTGACCCGACAGGGTGGGGAGGCTACACCTTC.

This clone was seen only a few times. The V gene is TRBV5-1, the J gene TRBJ2-1, with 10 bases lining up with TRBD1. Trimming at V came to 5 bases and at J to 8 bases, leaving 13 bases not matched to a gene. The CDR3 has 16 residues. CDR1 SGHRS and CDR2 YFSETQ come from the germline V gene. In nucleotides, the CDR3 is TGCGCCAGCAGGTCCCGGGGCGGGACAGGGGTCGATGAGCAGTTCTTC. Amino acid sequence: CASRSRGGTGVDEQFF.

The genes are TRBV6-1 and TRBJ1-5; D is unclear. The CDR3 is made up of 16 amino acids. V shed 1 base and J shed 6 bases, with 16 bases lying between them. CDR1 is MNHNS and CDR2 is SASEGT in the germline V gene. This CDR3 reads CASSEVATSSGQPQHF. CDR3 in DNA: TGTGCCAGCAGTGAAGTGGCAACCTCATCGGGTCAGCCCCAGCATTTT.

This clone was counted between two and nine times. The chain couples TRBV7-8 to TRBJ2-7; 13 positions agree with TRBD2. V trimming: 4 bases; J trimming: 4 bases; junction bases outside the gene matches: 13. This CDR3 spans 18 amino acids. Germline V gene sequence: CDR1 SGHVS, CDR2 FQNEAQ. The CDR3 protein is CASSSSAHRLAGGYEQYF. In DNA, the CDR3 is TGTGCCAGCAGCTCCTCCGCCCACCGACTAGCGGGAGGTTACGAGCAGTACTTC. Drawing the rest from reference TRBV7-8 and TRBJ2-7, the complete variable domain is GAGVSQSPRYKVAKRGQDVALRCDPISGHVSLFWYQQALGQGPEFLTYFQNEAQLDKSGLPSDRFFAERPEGSVSTLKIQRTQQEDSAVYLCASSSSAHRLAGGYEQYFGPGTRLTVT.

CDR3 residues: CASSSVGGGREQYF. CDR3 DNA: TGTGCCAGCAGTTCTGTCGGGGGGGGTCGGGAGCAGTACTTC. This rearrangement joins TRBV6-6 to TRBJ2-7; 8 nucleotides line up with TRBD2. The CDR3 is made up of 14 amino acids. V lost 4 bases and J lost 7; bases outside the gene matches: 9. In germline, CDR1 is MNHNY, CDR2 SVGAGI (reference sequence).

The V call is TRBV5-5, the J call TRBJ1-3; the match to TRBD1 covers 7 bases. Germline assignment: CDR1 SGHKS and CDR2 YYEKEE (reference sequence). This CDR3 is 13 amino acids long. V lost 5 bases to trimming and J lost 2 bases; unmatched junction nucleotides: 1. CDR3: CASRTGPGNTIYF. The CDR3 region has the DNA TGTGCCAGCAGGACAGGGCCTGGAAACACCATATATTTT.

J is TRBJ1-2 and V is TRBV5-1; 8 positions agree with TRBD1. The CDR3 loop spans 14 amino acids. Trimming removed 4 bases from V and 4 bases from J; junction bases left unmatched: 6. Germline loops: CDR1 SGHRS, CDR2 YFSETQ. The CDR3 spells CASSTDRGGYGYTF. Written as DNA, the CDR3 is TGCGCCAGCAGCACCGACAGGGGCGGCTATGGCTACACCTTC.

This chain joins TRBV16 and TRBJ1-2; D gene ambiguous. Germline V CDR1 and CDR2: KGHSY, FQNENV. Trimming removed 3 bases from V and 4 bases from J, with 15 bases in between. The CDR3 runs to 15 residues. CDR3 protein: CASSQSTAAGYGYTF. DNA of the CDR3: TGTGCCAGCAGCCAGTCAACAGCCGCGGGCTATGGCTACACCTTC.

This chain joins TRBV6-5 and TRBJ1-1; D is ambiguous. Trimming stripped 10 bases from V and 0 bases from J, with 12 bases between. Germline CDR1 is MNHEY and CDR2 is SVGAGI. This CDR3 is built from 13 residues. The CDR3 here is CAITQRVNTEAFF. CDR3 nucleotide sequence: TGTGCCATTACACAGCGGGTGAACACTGAAGCTTTCTTT.

CDR3 coding DNA: TGTGCCAGCAGTTTCCGGGACGGCTCTGGAAACACCATATATTTT. Its translation: CASSFRDGSGNTIYF. V usage is TRBV6-5 and J usage is TRBJ1-3; a weak D match, TRBD1 (5 bases). The germline V and J ends were trimmed by 4 bases and 0 bases, with 10 bases remaining between them. The CDR3 runs to 15 residues. The germline gives CDR1 MNHEY, CDR2 SVGAGI.

The gene calls are TRBV11-2 and TRBJ2-1; no clear D. Germline CDR1 SGHAT, CDR2 FQNNGV. V was shortened by 5 bases and J by 2 bases, with 13 bases between the two germline ends. This CDR3 has 15 residues. In DNA form, the CDR3 reads TGTGCCAGCAGCGGCAGAAAAACGGCCTACAATGAGCAGTTCTTC. Protein product: CASSGRKTAYNEQFF. Full variable domain (remainder filled in from reference TRBV11-2 and TRBJ2-1): EAGVAQSPRYKIIEKRQSVAFWCNPISGHATLYWYQQILGQGPKLLIQFQNNGVVDDSQLPKDRFSAERLKGVDSTLKIQPAKLEDSAVYLCASSGRKTAYNEQFFGPGTRLTVL.

This sequence joins TRBV5-4 and TRBJ1-1, with D possibly matching TRBD1 (6 bases). Germline V gene lookup returns CDR1 SGHNT and CDR2 YYREEE (reference sequence). The CDR3 is made up of 14 amino acids. With 4 bases removed from V and 6 bases from J, the gap between germline ends came to 16 bases. CDR3 sequence reads: CASSPKGGYAEAFF. CDR3 nucleotides: TGTGCCAGCAGCCCGAAAGGGGGATACGCTGAAGCTTTCTTT.

The chain recombines TRBV6-5 with TRBJ1-1, with 7 bases fitting TRBD1. The length of the CDR3 is 13 residues. The germline V gene encodes CDR1 MNHEY and CDR2 SVGAGI. Unmatched junction bases numbered 0, after V lost 2 bases and J lost 3 bases. The DNA for the CDR3 is TGTGCCAGCAGTTACACAGGGGACACTGAAGCTTTCTTT. Protein product: CASSYTGDTEAFF.

The chain couples TRBV5-1 to TRBJ2-1, with D perhaps TRBD2 (6 bases). CDR1 is SGHRS and CDR2 is YFSETQ in the germline V gene. Trimming took off 4 bases at V and 0 bases at J, with 11 bases between the two ends. The length of the CDR3 is 15 residues. The CDR3, as DNA: TGCGCCAGCAGCCTTAGCGGAAGCTCCTACAATGAGCAGTTCTTC. Translated, it gives CASSLSGSSYNEQFF. The entire variable domain, with the rest obtained from reference TRBV5-1 and TRBJ2-1, is as follows: KAGVTQTPRYLIKTRGQQVTLSCSPISGHRSVSWYQQTPGQGLQFLFEYFSETQRNKGNFPGRFSGRQFSNSRSEMNVSTLELGDSALYLCASSLSGSSYNEQFFGPGTRLTVL.

CDR3: CASSSGRSGMIYEQYF. Here the CDR3 DNA reads TGCGCCAGCAGCTCCGGTCGTAGCGGGATGATATACGAGCAGTACTTC. The J gene is TRBJ2-7, the V gene TRBV5-1; 8 nucleotides match TRBD2. CDR1 and CDR2 (germline): SGHRS, YFSETQ. The V and J ends lost 3 bases and 4 bases, in that order; junction bases with no gene match: 12. The CDR3 extends over 16 amino acids.

The chain carries TRBV6-5 and TRBJ1-4, with D maybe TRBD1 (5 bases). This CDR3 region has 14 residues. Germline lookup yields CDR1 MNHEY and CDR2 SVGAGI. Trimming cost V 7 bases and J 11 bases, with 20 bases left between them. The CDR3 DNA reads TGTGCCAGCAAAGGGGACCTGGTAGTTGGGAAACTGTTTTTT. It yields the protein CASKGDLVVGKLFF.

The chain couples TRBV6-1 to TRBJ1-5; unclear D gene. The V end was cut by 2 bases, the J end by 2 bases, with 4 bases between. This CDR3 comprises 13 residues. Germline CDR1 is MNHNS and CDR2 is SASEGT. The CDR3 DNA follows: TGTGCCAGCAGTGAATCCGGCAATCAGCCCCAGCATTTT. Translated, it gives CASSESGNQPQHF.

The chain carries TRBV27 and TRBJ2-2, with D perhaps TRBD1 (6 bases). The CDR3 is 14 amino acids. Germline CDR1 MNHEY, CDR2 SMNVEV (reference sequence). V lost 3 bases and J 5 bases, leaving 10 bases between the germline ends. CDR3 in amino acids: CASSFQGKTGELFF. The CDR3 DNA sequence: TGTGCCAGCAGTTTTCAGGGGAAGACCGGGGAGCTGTTTTTT.

J is TRBJ1-2 and V is TRBV28, with 9 bases matching TRBD1. Losses at the gene ends were 0 bases for V and 1 base for J; bases not matched to a gene: 0. This CDR3 contains 15 residues. Germline V gene lookup returns CDR1 MDHEN and CDR2 SYDVKM. The CDR3 loop is CASSLWTGGNYGYTF. As DNA, the CDR3 is TGTGCCAGCAGTTTATGGACAGGGGGTAACTATGGCTACACCTTC.

This chain uses TRBV15 with TRBJ2-1; TRBD2 is a possible D gene (5 bases). CDR1 is LNHNV, CDR2 YYDKDF, per germline (reference sequence). The V end was cut by 5 bases, the J end by 5 bases, with 16 bases between. The CDR3 runs to 15 residues. CDR3 sequence (DNA): TGTGCCACCAGCCCCCGGACTTTCCACCACAATGAGCAGTTCTTC. It translates to CATSPRTFHHNEQFF. The full variable domain, its missing parts supplied by reference TRBV15 and TRBJ2-1, is DAMVIQNPRYQVTQFGKPVTLSCSQTLNHNVMYWYQQKSSQAPKLLFHYYDKDFNNEADTPDNFQSRRPNTSFCFLDIRSPGLGDTAMYLCATSPRTFHHNEQFFGPGTRLTVL.

The chain recombines TRBV19 with TRBJ2-5; tentative D call: TRBD1 (7 bases). The CDR3 runs 14 residues. Germline CDR1 LNHDA, CDR2 SQIVND (reference sequence). The ends were cut back, 1 base at V and 7 bases at J, with 13 bases in the middle. The CDR3 DNA sequence: TGTGCCAGTAGTATAGGGGGGGACAGCGCGACCCAGTACTTC. It codes for CASSIGGDSATQYF. Looking up the rest from reference TRBV19 and TRBJ2-5 gives the full variable domain: DGGITQSPKYLFRKEGQNVTLSCEQNLNHDAMYWYRQDPGQGLRLIYYSQIVNDFQKGDIAEGYSVSREKKESFPLTVTSAQKNPTAFYLCASSIGGDSATQYFGPGTRLLVL.

V is TRBV7-2 and J is TRBJ2-3, with 11 bases identical to TRBD2. The germline V gene has CDR1 SGHTA and CDR2 FQGNSA. CDR3 length: 16 residues. V was pared by 5 bases and J by 5 bases, with 9 bases of the junction left unmatched. This CDR3 is CASSRIAGGPGDTQYF. CDR3 DNA: TGTGCCAGCAGCCGCATAGCGGGAGGGCCAGGAGATACGCAGTATTTT.

CDR3 protein: CASSTGQGSYNEQFF. DNA of the CDR3: TGTGCCAGTAGTACCGGACAGGGTTCCTACAATGAGCAGTTCTTC. V usage is TRBV19 and J usage is TRBJ2-1, with 8 bases aligning to TRBD1. The CDR3 extends over 15 amino acids. CDR1 LNHDA and CDR2 SQIVND come from the germline V gene (reference sequence). V was pared by 4 bases and J by 1 base, with 3 bases of the junction left unmatched.

The rearrangement links TRBV6-5 to TRBJ2-7; no firm D call. Germline CDR1 MNHEY, CDR2 SVGAGI. Trimming took off 2 bases at V and 0 bases at J, with 14 bases between the two ends. The CDR3 extends over 16 amino acids. The CDR3 DNA reads as TGTGCCAGCAGTTACGCCTCGTCCCAAAGCTCCTACGAGCAGTACTTC. Protein product: CASSYASSQSSYEQYF.

This chain joins TRBV15 and TRBJ2-7; the D is unclear. Trimming cost V 5 bases and J 9 bases, with 11 bases left between them. The CDR3 runs to 11 residues. Germline loops: CDR1 LNHNV, CDR2 YYDKDF (reference sequence). CDR3 coding DNA: TGTGCCACCAGCGCTGGGATTGTGCAGTACTTC. Encoded protein: CATSAGIVQYF.